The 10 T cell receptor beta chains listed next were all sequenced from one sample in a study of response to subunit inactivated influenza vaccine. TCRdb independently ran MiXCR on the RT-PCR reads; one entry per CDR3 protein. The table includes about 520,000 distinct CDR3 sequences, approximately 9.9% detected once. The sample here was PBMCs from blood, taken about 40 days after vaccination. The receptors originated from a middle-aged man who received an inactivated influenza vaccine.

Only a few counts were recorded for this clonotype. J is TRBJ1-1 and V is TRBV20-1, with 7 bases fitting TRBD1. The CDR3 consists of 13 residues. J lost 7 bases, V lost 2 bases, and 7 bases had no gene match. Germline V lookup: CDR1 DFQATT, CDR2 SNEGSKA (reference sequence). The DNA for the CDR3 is TGCAGTGCTAGACTAGGGGGCTTTGGTGAAGCTTTCTTT. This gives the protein CSARLGGFGEAFF.

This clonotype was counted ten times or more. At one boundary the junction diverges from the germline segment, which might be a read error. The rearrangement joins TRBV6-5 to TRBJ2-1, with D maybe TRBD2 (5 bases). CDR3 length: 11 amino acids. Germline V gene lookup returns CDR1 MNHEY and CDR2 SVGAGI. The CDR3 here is CASSSLVEEFF. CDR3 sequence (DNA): TGTGCCAGCAGTTCACTAGTTGAGGAGTTCTTC.

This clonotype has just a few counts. The CDR3 DNA reads TGTGCCAGCAGCATGGGAGCAGAGACCCAGTACTTC. Translated, it gives CASSMGAETQYF. The chain carries TRBV7-2 and TRBJ2-5; maybe TRBD2 (5 bases). Trimming shortened V by 5 bases and J by 4 bases, and 8 bases separated the two germline ends. This CDR3 contains 12 residues. The germline gives CDR1 SGHTA, CDR2 FQGNSA. The full variable domain, in which reference TRBV7-2 and TRBJ2-5 provide the parts outside the CDR3, is GAGVSQSPSNKVTEKGKDVELRCDPISGHTALYWYRQSLGQGLEFLIYFQGNSAPDKSGLPSDRFSAERTGGSVSTLTIQRTQQEDSAVYLCASSMGAETQYFGPGTRLLVL.

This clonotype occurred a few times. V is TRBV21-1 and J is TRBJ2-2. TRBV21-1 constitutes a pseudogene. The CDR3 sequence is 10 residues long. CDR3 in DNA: TGTGCCATTAAGACCGGGGAGCTGTTTTTT. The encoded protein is CAIKTGELFF.

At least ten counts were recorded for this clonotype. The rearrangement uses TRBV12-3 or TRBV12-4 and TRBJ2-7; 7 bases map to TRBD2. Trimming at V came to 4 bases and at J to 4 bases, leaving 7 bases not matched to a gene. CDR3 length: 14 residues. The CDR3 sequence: CASSYAGAIYEQYF. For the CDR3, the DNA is TGTGCCAGCAGTTATGCGGGAGCCATATACGAGCAGTACTTC.

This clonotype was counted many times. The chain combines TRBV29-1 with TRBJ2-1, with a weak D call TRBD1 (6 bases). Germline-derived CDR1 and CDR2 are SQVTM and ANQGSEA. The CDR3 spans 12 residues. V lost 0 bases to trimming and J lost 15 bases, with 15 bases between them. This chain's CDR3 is CSVEDNRVGPFF. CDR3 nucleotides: TGCAGCGTTGAAGATAACAGGGTGGGTCCGTTCTTC.

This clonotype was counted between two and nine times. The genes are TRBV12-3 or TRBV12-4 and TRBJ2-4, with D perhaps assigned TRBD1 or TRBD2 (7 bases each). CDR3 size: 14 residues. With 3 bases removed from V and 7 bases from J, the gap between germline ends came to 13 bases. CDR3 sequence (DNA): TGTGCCAGCAGTTTTTCAGGGGGGGCGAACATTCAGTACTTC. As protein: CASSFSGGANIQYF.

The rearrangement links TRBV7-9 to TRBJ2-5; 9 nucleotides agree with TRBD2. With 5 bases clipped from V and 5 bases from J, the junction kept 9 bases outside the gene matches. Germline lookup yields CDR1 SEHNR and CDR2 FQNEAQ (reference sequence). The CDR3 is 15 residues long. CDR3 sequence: CASSHTSGSKETQYF. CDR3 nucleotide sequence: TGTGCCAGCAGCCATACTAGCGGGTCGAAGGAGACCCAGTACTTC.

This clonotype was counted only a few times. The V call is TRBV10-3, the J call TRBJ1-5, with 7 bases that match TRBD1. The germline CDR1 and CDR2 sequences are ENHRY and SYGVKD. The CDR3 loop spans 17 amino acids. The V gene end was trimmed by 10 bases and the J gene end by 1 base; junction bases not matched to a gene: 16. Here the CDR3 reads CATRTRDSATSNQPQHF. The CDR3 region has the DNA TGTGCCACCAGAACACGGGACAGCGCTACCAGCAATCAGCCCCAGCATTTT.

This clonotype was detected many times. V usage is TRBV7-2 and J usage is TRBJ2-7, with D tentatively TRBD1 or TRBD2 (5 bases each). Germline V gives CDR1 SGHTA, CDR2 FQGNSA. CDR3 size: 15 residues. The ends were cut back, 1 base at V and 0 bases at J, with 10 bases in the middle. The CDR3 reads CASSLEWGSSYEQYF. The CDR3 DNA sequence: TGTGCCAGCAGCTTAGAGTGGGGGAGCTCCTACGAGCAGTACTTC. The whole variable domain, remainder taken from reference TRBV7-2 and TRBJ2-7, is GAGVSQSPSNKVTEKGKDVELRCDPISGHTALYWYRQSLGQGLEFLIYFQGNSAPDKSGLPSDRFSAERTGGSVSTLTIQRTQQEDSAVYLCASSLEWGSSYEQYFGPGTRLTVT.